The clone carrying this T cell receptor beta chain has only a few counts. TCRdb's copy holds only in-frame clones and misses some; the assay was immunoSEQ multiplex PCR. The sample shows fewer than 11,000 clones, 60% of them seen only once. Trimming took 2 bases from V and 9 from J; bases not matched to a gene: 9. This CDR3 region has 13 residues. Per the germline V gene, CDR1 is GTSNPN and CDR2 is SVGIG (reference sequence). The data belong to a study of tumor-infiltrating lymphocytes in localized non-small cell lung cancer. The TCR sequence derives from a human donor with non-small cell lung cancer. Source material: uninvolved lung tissue not adjacent to the tumor. The rearrangement links TRBV30 to TRBJ2-7, with TRBD1 matching 8 bases. The CDR3 protein is CAWSLTTGQAQYF. The CDR3 nucleotides read TGTGCCTGGAGTCTCACAACGGGACAGGCGCAGTACTTC.